These T cell receptor beta chains were read from a single sample in a study of cytomegalovirus exposure and HLA in healthy donors. Repertoires were generated with immunoSEQ multiplex PCR, while TCRdb's copy carries only in-frame clones and drops some. The sample shows more than 150,000 clones, roughly 72% of them seen only once. Material for sequencing was PBMCs. These receptors all come from a man aged 40-49 years in good health and CMV-seronegative. Each CDR3 is given with its conserved first and last residue. A D gene is named only where the DNA matches it firmly. Size is stated for part of the rows, as once, few or many counts, or as a class when the clone is expanded.

v_call,clone_size,d_call,j_call,cdr3_nt,cdr3_aa
TRBV2,-,TRBD1,TRBJ2-3,TGTGCCAGCAGGGAAGGGGACAGGCGGTATTTT,CASREGDRRYF
TRBV5-4,-,-,TRBJ2-2,TGTGCCAGCACATTACAAACAGGGCCCGGGGAGCTGTTTTTT,CASTLQTGPGELFF
TRBV28,once,-,TRBJ1-5,TGTGCCACTGAGGCGATGGGTCAGCCCCAGCATTTT,CATEAMGQPQHF
TRBV28,-,-,TRBJ2-3,TGTGCCAGCAGTTTATCCCCGTGGGAGCGGTTGAGCACAGATACGCAGTATTTT,CASSLSPWERLSTDTQYF
TRBV2,-,-,TRBJ1-2,TGTGCCAGCAGGGACGCCGCGGGACGGGTCTATGGCTACACCTTC,CASRDAAGRVYGYTF
TRBV2,-,-,TRBJ2-3,TGTGCCAGCAGTGAAGCGCTTGGAGGGTGGGGGACAGATACGCAGTATTTT,CASSEALGGWGTDTQYF
TRBV5-1,-,TRBD1,TRBJ2-7,TGCGCCAGCAGCTTAAGCGGGACAGGGATCTACGAGCAGTACTTC,CASSLSGTGIYEQYF
TRBV7-2,few,TRBD1,TRBJ2-5,TGTGCCAGCAGCACCCGACAGGGCCAAGAGACCCAGTACTTC,CASSTRQGQETQYF
TRBV9,few,TRBD2,TRBJ2-7,TGTGCCAGCAGCGTGGGGAGCGGGGAAGCTTACGAGCAGTACTTC,CASSVGSGEAYEQYF
TRBV4-1,-,-,TRBJ2-4,TGCGCCAGCAGCTCCCGGACAGGCGAGACCGGGAGGGACATTCAGTACTTC,CASSSRTGETGRDIQYF
TRBV29-1,-,TRBD2,TRBJ2-3,TGCAGCGCCTTAGCGGGAGGAACAGATACGCAGTATTTT,CSALAGGTDTQYF
TRBV2,-,TRBD1,TRBJ1-5,TGTGCCAGCAGTGGGGCGCAGGGGGCGGGGCAGCCCCAGCATTTT,CASSGAQGAGQPQHF
TRBV7-3,-,TRBD2,TRBJ2-1,TGTGCCAGCAGCTTATGGACTAGCGGGGGGACGGTCTCCTACAATGAGCAGTTCTTC,CASSLWTSGGTVSYNEQFF
TRBV5-1,-,-,TRBJ2-3,TGCGCCAGCAGCGTGACAGTCACAGATACGCAGTATTTT,CASSVTVTDTQYF
TRBV7-6,few,-,TRBJ2-2,TGTGCCAGCAGCTCCGACACGTACACCGGGGAGCTGTTTTTT,CASSSDTYTGELFF
TRBV6-1,-,TRBD1,TRBJ2-7,TGTGCCAGCAGGGGACAGGGGTTAACCTACGAGCAGTACTTC,CASRGQGLTYEQYF
TRBV7-2,-,-,TRBJ2-5,TGTGCCAGCAGCTTAGAGCCGCAGGGGCGGGAGACCCAGTACTTC,CASSLEPQGRETQYF